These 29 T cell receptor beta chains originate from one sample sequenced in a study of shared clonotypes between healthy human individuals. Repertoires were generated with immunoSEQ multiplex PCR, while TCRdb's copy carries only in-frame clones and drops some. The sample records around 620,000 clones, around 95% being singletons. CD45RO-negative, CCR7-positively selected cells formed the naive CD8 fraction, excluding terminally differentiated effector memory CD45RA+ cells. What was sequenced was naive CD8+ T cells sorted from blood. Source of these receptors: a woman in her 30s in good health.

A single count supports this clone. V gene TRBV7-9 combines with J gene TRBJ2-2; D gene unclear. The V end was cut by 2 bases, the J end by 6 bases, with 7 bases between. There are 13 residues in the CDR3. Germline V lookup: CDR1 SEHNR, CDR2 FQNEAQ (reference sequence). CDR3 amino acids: CASSLSLAGELFF. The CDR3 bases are TGTGCCAGCAGCTTAAGTTTAGCCGGGGAGCTGTTTTTT.

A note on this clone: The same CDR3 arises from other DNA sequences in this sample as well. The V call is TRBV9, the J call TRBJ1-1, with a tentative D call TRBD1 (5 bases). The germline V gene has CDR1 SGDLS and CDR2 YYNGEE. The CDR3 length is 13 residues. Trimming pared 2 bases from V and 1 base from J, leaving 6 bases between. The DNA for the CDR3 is TGTGCCAGCAGCGTCGGGACGAACACTGAAGCTTTCTTT. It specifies CASSVGTNTEAFF.

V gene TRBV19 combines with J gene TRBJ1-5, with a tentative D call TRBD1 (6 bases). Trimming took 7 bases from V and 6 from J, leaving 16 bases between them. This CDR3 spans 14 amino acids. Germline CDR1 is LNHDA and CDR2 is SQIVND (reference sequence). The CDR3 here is CASNEGGGGQPQHF. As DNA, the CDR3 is TGTGCCAGTAATGAGGGGGGAGGGGGTCAGCCCCAGCATTTT.

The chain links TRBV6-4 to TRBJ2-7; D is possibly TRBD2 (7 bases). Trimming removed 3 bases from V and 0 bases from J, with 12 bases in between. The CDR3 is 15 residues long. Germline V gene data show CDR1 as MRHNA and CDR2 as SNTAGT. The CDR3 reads CASSEGASGSYEQYF. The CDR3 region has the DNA TGTGCCAGCAGTGAGGGGGCTAGCGGCTCCTACGAGCAGTACTTC.

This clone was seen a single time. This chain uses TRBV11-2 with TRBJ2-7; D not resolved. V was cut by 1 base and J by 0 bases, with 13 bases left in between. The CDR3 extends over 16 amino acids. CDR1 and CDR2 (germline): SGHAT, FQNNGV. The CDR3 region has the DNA TGTGCCAGCAGCTTAGTATTGGGGTCCAACTCCTACGAGCAGTACTTC. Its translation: CASSLVLGSNSYEQYF.

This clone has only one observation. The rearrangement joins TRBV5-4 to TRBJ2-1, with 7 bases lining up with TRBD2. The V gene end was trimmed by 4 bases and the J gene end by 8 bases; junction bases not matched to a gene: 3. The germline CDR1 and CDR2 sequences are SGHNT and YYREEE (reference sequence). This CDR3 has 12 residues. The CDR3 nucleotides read TGTGCCAGCAGCCAAACTAGCGATGAGCAGTTCTTC. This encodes CASSQTSDEQFF.

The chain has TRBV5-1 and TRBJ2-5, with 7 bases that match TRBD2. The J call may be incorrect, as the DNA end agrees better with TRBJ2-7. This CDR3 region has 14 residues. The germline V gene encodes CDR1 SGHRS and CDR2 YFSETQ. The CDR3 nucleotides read TGCGCCAGCAGCTGGGAGGGGCAGGGCTACGAGCAGTACTTC. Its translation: CASSWEGQGYEQYF.

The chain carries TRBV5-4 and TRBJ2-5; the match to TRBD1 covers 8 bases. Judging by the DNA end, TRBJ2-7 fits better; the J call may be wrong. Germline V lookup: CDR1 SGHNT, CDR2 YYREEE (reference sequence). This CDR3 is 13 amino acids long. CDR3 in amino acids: CASSLHRGDEQYF. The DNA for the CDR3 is TGTGCCAGCAGCTTGCACAGGGGGGACGAGCAGTACTTC.

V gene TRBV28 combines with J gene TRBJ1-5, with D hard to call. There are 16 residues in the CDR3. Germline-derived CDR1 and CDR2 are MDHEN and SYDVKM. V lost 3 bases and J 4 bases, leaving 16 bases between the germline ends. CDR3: CASSFLSGKINQPQHF. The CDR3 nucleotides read TGTGCCAGCAGTTTCCTCTCCGGGAAAATAAATCAGCCCCAGCATTTT.

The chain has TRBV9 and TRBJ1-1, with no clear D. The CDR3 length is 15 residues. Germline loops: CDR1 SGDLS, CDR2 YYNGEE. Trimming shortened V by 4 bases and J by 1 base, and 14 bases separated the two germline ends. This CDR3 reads CASSPRGEPNTEAFF. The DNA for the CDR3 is TGTGCCAGCAGCCCTCGTGGGGAGCCGAACACTGAAGCTTTCTTT.

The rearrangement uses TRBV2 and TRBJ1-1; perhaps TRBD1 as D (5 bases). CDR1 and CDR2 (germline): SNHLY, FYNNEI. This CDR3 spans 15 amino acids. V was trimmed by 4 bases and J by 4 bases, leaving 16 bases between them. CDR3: CASSAGQAWSTEAFF. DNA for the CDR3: TGTGCCAGCAGTGCGGGGCAGGCCTGGAGCACTGAAGCTTTCTTT.

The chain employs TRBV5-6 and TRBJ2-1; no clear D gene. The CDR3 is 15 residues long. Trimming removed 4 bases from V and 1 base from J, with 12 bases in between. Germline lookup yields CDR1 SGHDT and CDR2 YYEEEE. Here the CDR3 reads CASSNGLFSYNEQFF. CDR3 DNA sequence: TGTGCCAGCAGCAACGGGTTATTTTCCTACAATGAGCAGTTCTTC.

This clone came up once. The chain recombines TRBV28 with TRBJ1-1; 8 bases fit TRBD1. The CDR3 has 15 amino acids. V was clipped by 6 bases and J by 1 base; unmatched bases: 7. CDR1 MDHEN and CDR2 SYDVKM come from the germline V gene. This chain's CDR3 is CASSAPGTGNTEAFF. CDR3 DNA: TGTGCCAGCAGCGCCCCTGGGACAGGGAACACTGAAGCTTTCTTT. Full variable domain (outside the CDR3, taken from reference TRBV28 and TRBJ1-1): DVKVTQSSRYLVKRTGEKVFLECVQDMDHENMFWYRQDPGLGLRLIYFSYDVKMKEKGDIPEGYSVSREKKERFSLILESASTNQTSMYLCASSAPGTGNTEAFFGQGTRLTVV.

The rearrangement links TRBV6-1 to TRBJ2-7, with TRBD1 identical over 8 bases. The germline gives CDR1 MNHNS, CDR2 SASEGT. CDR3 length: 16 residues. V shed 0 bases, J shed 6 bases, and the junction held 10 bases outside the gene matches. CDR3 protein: CASSEAGRGRPAEQYF. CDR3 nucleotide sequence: TGTGCCAGCAGTGAAGCCGGCAGGGGGCGACCGGCCGAGCAGTACTTC.

The CDR3 region is CASRQQGPHQPQHF. DNA for the CDR3: TGTGCCAGCAGACAACAGGGGCCCCATCAGCCCCAGCATTTT. This chain links TRBV2 with TRBJ1-5; 7 nucleotides align to TRBD1. The V gene's germline CDR1 is SNHLY and CDR2 FYNNEI. There are 14 residues in the CDR3. With 6 bases clipped from V and 5 bases from J, the junction kept 7 bases outside the gene matches.

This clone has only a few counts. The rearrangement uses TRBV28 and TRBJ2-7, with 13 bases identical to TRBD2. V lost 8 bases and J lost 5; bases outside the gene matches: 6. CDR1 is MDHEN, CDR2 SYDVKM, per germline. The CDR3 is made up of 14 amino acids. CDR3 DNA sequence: TGTGCCAGCGGGGGACTAGCGGGATTCCACGAGCAGTACTTC. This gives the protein CASGGLAGFHEQYF.

The CDR3 coding sequence is TGCAGCGTTGTTCGCTTCCAAGAGGGGCCCCCCGGGTTTTATGGCTACACCTTC. Its translation: CSVVRFQEGPPGFYGYTF. The V and J genes are TRBV29-1 and TRBJ1-2; possible D gene TRBD1, 5 bases. Germline V gene data show CDR1 as SQVTM and CDR2 as ANQGSEA. The CDR3 has 18 residues. Deletions cut 4 bases from V and 5 bases from J, with 29 bases between.

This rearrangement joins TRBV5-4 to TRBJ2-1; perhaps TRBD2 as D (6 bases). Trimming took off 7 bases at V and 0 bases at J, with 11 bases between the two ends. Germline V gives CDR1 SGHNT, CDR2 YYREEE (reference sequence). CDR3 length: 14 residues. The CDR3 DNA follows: TGTGCCAGCGCCGTGGGAGGCTCCTACAATGAGCAGTTCTTC. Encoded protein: CASAVGGSYNEQFF.

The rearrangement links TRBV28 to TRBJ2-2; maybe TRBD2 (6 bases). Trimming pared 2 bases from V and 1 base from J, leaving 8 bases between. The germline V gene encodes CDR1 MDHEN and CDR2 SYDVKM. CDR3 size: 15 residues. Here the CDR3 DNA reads TGTGCCAGCAGTTTAATAGCGGAGAACACCGGGGAGCTGTTTTTT. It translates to CASSLIAENTGELFF.

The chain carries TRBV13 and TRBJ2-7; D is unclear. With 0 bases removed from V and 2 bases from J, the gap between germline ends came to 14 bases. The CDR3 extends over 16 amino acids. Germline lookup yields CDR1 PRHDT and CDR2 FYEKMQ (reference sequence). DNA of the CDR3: TGTGCCAGCAGCTTAGGTGGACCACTGGGCACCTACGAGCAGTACTTC. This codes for CASSLGGPLGTYEQYF.

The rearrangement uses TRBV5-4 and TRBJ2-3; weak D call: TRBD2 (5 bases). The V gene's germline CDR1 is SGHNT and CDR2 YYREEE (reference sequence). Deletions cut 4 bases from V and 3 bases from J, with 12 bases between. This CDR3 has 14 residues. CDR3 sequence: CASSGSRSTDTQYF. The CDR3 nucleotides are TGTGCCAGCAGCGGGAGCCGATCTACAGATACGCAGTATTTT.

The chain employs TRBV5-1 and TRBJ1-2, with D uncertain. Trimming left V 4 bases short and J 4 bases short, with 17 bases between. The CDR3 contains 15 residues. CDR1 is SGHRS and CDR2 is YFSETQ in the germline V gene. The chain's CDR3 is CASSGEGGQVYGYTF. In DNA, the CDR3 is TGCGCCAGCAGCGGGGAAGGAGGGCAGGTCTATGGCTACACCTTC. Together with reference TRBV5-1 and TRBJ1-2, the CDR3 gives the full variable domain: KAGVTQTPRYLIKTRGQQVTLSCSPISGHRSVSWYQQTPGQGLQFLFEYFSETQRNKGNFPGRFSGRQFSNSRSEMNVSTLELGDSALYLCASSGEGGQVYGYTFGSGTRLTVV.

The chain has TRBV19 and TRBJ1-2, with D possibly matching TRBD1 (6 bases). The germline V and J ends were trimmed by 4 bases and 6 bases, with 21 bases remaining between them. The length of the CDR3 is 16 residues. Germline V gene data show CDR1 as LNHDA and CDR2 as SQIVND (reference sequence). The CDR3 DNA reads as TGTGCCAGTAGTACCCCCGGGGGTCGGGGGCAAGATGGCTACACCTTC. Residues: CASSTPGGRGQDGYTF.

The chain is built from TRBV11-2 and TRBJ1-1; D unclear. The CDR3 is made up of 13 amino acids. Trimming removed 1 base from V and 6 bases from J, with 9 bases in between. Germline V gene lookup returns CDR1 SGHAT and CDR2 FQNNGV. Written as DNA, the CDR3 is TGTGCCAGCAGCTTAGCGCTGGGTTCTGAAGCTTTCTTT. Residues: CASSLALGSEAFF. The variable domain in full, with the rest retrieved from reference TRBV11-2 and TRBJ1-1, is EAGVAQSPRYKIIEKRQSVAFWCNPISGHATLYWYQQILGQGPKLLIQFQNNGVVDDSQLPKDRFSAERLKGVDSTLKIQPAKLEDSAVYLCASSLALGSEAFFGQGTRLTVV.

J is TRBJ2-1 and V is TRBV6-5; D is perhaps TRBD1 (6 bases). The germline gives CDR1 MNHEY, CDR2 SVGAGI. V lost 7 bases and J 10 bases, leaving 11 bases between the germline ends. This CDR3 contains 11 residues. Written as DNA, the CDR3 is TGTGCCAGCACTAACAGGGCGGAGCAGTTCTTC. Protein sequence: CASTNRAEQFF.

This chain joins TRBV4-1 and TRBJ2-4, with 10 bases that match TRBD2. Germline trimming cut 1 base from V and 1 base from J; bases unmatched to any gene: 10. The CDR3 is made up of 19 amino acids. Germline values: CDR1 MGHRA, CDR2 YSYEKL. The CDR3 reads CASSQVGLAASMAKNIQYF. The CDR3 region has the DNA TGCGCCAGCAGCCAAGTAGGACTAGCGGCTTCAATGGCCAAAAACATTCAGTACTTC.

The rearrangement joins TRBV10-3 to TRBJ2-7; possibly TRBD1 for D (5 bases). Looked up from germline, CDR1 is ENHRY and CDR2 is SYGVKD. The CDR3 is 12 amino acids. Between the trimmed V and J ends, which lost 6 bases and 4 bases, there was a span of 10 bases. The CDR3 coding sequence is TGTGCCATCAGCGACGACAGTTACGAGCAGTACTTC. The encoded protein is CAISDDSYEQYF.

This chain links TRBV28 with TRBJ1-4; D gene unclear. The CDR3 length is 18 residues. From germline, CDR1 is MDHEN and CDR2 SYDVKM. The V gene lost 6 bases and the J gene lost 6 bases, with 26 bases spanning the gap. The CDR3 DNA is TGTGCCAGCAGCCGAAAAGTTTTAGGGTCCAGCAGACATGAAAAACTGTTTTTT. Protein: CASSRKVLGSSRHEKLFF.

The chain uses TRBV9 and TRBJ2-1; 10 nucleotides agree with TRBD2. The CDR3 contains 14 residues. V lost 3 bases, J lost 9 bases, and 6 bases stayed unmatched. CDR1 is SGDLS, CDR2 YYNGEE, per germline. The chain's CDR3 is CASSESGRAFEQFF. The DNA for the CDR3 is TGTGCCAGCAGCGAAAGCGGGAGGGCCTTTGAGCAGTTCTTC.